This TCR beta chain was retrieved from a study of blood T cell repertoires in COVID-19. Turning to the study itself: T cells, B-cell-depleted T cells, or PBMCs provided the cDNA or gDNA that served as material.

Deletions cut 0 bases from V and 2 bases from J, with 18 bases between. The V gene's germline CDR1 is SGDLS and CDR2 YYNGEE. This CDR3 is built from 18 residues. This clone was detected only once. Generated by immunoSEQ multiplex PCR, the TCRdb table keeps only in-frame clones and is missing some. The sample consists of 120,000 or so clones, about 85% of them appearing once. This TCR came from a human donor in a cohort sampled during active COVID-19. What was sequenced was peripheral blood. The chain employs TRBV9 and TRBJ1-3; D gene unclear. CDR3 nucleotides: TGTGCCAGCAGCGTAGTGGTGAGCCCTTTACCCCCTGGAAACACCATATATTTT. This sequence encodes CASSVVVSPLPPGNTIYF.